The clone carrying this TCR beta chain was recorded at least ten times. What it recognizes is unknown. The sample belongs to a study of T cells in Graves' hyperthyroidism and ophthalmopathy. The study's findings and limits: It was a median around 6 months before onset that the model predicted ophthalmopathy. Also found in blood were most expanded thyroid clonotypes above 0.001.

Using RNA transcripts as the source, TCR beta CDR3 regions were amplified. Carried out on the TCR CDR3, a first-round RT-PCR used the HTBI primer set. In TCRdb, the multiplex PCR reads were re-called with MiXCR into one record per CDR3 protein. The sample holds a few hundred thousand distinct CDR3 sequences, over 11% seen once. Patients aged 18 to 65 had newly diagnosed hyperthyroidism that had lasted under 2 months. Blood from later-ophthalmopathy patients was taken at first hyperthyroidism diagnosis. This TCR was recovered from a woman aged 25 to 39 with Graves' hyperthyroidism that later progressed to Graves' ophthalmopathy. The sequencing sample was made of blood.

CDR3 sequence reads: CASSFSVKYGYTF. The CDR3 bases are TGTGCCAGCAGTTTCTCGGTTAAGTATGGCTACACCTTC. V gene TRBV28 combines with J gene TRBJ1-2; no clear D gene. The CDR3 contains 13 residues. V was clipped by 3 bases and J by 5 bases, with 10 bases between them. Germline-derived CDR1 and CDR2 are MDHEN and SYDVKM.